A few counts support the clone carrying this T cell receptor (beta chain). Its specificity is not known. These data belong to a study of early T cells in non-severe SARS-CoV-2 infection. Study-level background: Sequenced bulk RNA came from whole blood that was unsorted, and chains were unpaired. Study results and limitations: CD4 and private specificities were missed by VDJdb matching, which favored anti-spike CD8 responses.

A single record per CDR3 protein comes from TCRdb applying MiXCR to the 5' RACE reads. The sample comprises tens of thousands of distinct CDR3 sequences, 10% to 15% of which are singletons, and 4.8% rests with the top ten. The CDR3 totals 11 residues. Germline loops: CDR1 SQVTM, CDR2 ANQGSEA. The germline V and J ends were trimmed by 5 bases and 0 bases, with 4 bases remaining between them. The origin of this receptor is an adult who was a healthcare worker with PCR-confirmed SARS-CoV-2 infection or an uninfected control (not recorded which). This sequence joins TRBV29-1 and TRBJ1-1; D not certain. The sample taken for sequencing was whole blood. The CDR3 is CSVNMNTEAFF. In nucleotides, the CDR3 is TGCAGCGTTAACATGAACACTGAAGCTTTCTTT.